Listed here are 6 T cell receptor beta chains from one sample, sequenced in a study of T cell repertoires in cytomegalovirus infection. From the reads, TCRdb called clonotypes with MiXCR, one entry per CDR3 protein. The sample includes around 490,000 distinct CDR3 sequences, roughly 29% of them seen just once. Input material: PBMCs. These receptors came from a human donor in good health (CMV status not recorded). Some clones in this sample may be carry-over from other donors' samples.

This clonotype is a singleton in its sample. Likely a read error: the CDR3 ends without its conserved phenylalanine or tryptophan. The rearrangement uses TRBV7-2 and TRBJ2-1, with 10 bases identical to TRBD2. The CDR3 length is 15 residues. The germline V gene has CDR1 SGHTA and CDR2 FQGNSA. J gave up 9 bases and V 0 bases, and 5 bases lay outside the gene matches. CDR3 region: CASSLALRLAGEQFL. The CDR3 region has the DNA TGTGCCAGCAGCTTAGCGCTCCGACTAGCGGGTGAGCAGTTCTTA.

This chain uses TRBV7-9 with TRBJ1-6; 7 nucleotides match TRBD1. The CDR3 is 15 amino acids. Germline V gene sequence: CDR1 SEHNR, CDR2 FQNEAQ (reference sequence). After removal of 1 base from V and 8 bases from J, the junction contained 5 bases not matched to a gene. CDR3 amino acids: CASSLEGDSYSPLHF. Here the CDR3 DNA reads TGTGCCAGCAGCTTAGAGGGGGACAGTTATTCACCCCTCCACTTT.

This clonotype has just a few counts. J is TRBJ1-2 and V is TRBV28; D is ambiguous. The germline gives CDR1 MDHEN, CDR2 SYDVKM. The CDR3 loop spans 14 amino acids. The V gene lost 2 bases and the J gene lost 6 bases, with 13 bases spanning the gap. CDR3 amino acids: CASSLKVGGNGYTF. CDR3 DNA: TGTGCCAGCAGTTTAAAGGTGGGCGGGAATGGCTACACCTTC.

This clonotype was counted a few times. V and J are TRBV27 and TRBJ2-7; 8 bases agree with TRBD1. Germline assignment: CDR1 MNHEY and CDR2 SMNVEV (reference sequence). This CDR3 has 14 residues. V lost 4 bases and J lost 5; bases outside the gene matches: 7. The CDR3 DNA reads TGTGCCAGCAGTTCCAGGGGGCTGATCCACGAGCAGTACTTC. This gives the protein CASSSRGLIHEQYF.

This clonotype was found a few times. The chain couples TRBV15 to TRBJ1-6; tentatively, D is TRBD1 (6 bases). This CDR3 is 17 amino acids long. Looked up from germline, CDR1 is LNHNV and CDR2 is YYDKDF (reference sequence). The V end was cut by 8 bases, the J end by 5 bases, with 22 bases between. The CDR3 region is CATHTTGAAVDNSPLHF. In nucleotides, the CDR3 is TGTGCCACCCATACCACGGGGGCTGCTGTGGATAATTCACCCCTCCACTTT.

The chain is built from TRBV4-1 and TRBJ1-5; D is uncertain. Germline CDR1 and CDR2: MGHRA and YSYEKL. Trimming removed 0 bases at V and 5 bases at J, with 5 bases between. CDR3 size: 13 residues. The CDR3 nucleotides are TGCGCCAGCAGCCAAGAGGAAGATCAGCCCCAGCATTTT. Protein: CASSQEEDQPQHF.